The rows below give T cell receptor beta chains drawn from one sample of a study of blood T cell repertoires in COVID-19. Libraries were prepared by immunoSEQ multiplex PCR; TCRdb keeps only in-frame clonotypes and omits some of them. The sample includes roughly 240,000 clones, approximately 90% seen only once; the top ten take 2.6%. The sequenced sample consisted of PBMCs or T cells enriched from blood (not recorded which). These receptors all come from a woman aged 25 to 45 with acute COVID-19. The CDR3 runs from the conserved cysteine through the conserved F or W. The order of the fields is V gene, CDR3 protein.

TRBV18	CASSPGQGLTEAFF
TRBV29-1	CSGDRTNTEAFF
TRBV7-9	CASSFPGGDEQYF
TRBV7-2	CASSLMGGAETQYF
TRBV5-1	CASSLWGPDTEAFF
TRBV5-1	CASSLGGGPIAEAFF
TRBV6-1	CASSEDRATDTQYF
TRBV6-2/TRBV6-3	CASSIYLRQGDSPLHF
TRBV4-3	CASSQASGGQYTQYF
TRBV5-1	CASSLVSSGGYTRSYEQYF
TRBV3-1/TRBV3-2	CASSPYLLDSGNTIYF
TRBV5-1	CASSSVPNEKLFF
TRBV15	CATSTDRGGEKLFF
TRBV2	CASSGMGQGGYTF
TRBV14	CASSQDRRTGLRGYGYTF
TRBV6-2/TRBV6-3	CASSYPGQGAQPQHF
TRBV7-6	CASSPLTSALQETQYF
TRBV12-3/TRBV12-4	CASNPGTHNEQFF
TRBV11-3	CASSPGGGTDTQYF
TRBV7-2	CASRLANTGELFF
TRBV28	CASSLRGIDTEAFF
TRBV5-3	CARSTPSEQYF
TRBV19	CASSVGTGSVFF
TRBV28	CASTSPGGYTEAFF
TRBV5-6	CASSGQAYEQYF
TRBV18	CASSPRTGDDYGYTF
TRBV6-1	CASSENRVLSTEAFF
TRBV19	CASSMEGFGNQPQHF
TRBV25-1	CASHDRVAETQYF
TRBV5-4	CASKRKGASYNEQFF
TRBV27	CASIPGTAKGEAFF
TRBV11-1	CASSPGDDEAFF
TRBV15	CATSVRTGTRAEAFF
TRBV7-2	CASSLGLAGLGTTGELFF
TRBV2	CASKLEGGNTGELFF
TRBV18	CASSPPGVTEAFF
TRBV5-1	CASSSGQSDEQFF
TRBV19	CASSSKAGHEQYF
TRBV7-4	CASSLPSGGTTYEQYF
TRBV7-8	CASIGGRGSRETQYF
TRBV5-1	CASSYGQGGGYTF
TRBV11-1	CASSPRLGLRNSPLHF
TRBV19	CASSIGKGESYYGYTF
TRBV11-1	CASSLGAAPGGAFF
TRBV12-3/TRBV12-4	CASSTGLAYEQYF
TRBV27	CASSPGQGWNSPLHF
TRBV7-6	CASSTLAGESGELFF
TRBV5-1	CASSLRAGEFGTEAFF
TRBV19	CASSLDREERSGYTF
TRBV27	CASSLSGAVEKLFF
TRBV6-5	CASSYYWGQLNTEAFF